The present T cell receptor beta chain was sequenced within a study of beta chain features in type 1 diabetes. Study results and limitations: Shorter templates might be favored by PCR, and equally so in patients and in controls.

For this clone: What it recognizes is unknown.

Since all of the isolated RNA was reverse transcribed, expressed TCRB transcripts were what got sequenced. Some clones are missing from TCRdb's copy, which holds only in-frame ones; the method was immunoSEQ multiplex PCR. The data hold hundreds of thousands of clones, with 7% to 9% observed a single time. Sequenced: central memory CD4+ T cells from blood. This TCR was recovered from a woman aged 18-29 years in good health.

The CDR3 loop is CASSFTSGRDSSYEQYF. As DNA, the CDR3 is TGTGCCAGCAGCTTTACTAGCGGGAGGGACAGCTCCTACGAGCAGTACTTC. The rearrangement links TRBV11-2 to TRBJ2-7; TRBD2 aligns across 13 bases. CDR1 SGHAT and CDR2 FQNNGV come from the germline V gene. V trimming: 3 bases; J trimming: 0 bases; junction bases outside the gene matches: 5. This CDR3 has 17 residues. Full variable domain (remainder filled in from reference TRBV11-2 and TRBJ2-7): EAGVAQSPRYKIIEKRQSVAFWCNPISGHATLYWYQQILGQGPKLLIQFQNNGVVDDSQLPKDRFSAERLKGVDSTLKIQPAKLEDSAVYLCASSFTSGRDSSYEQYFGPGTRLTVT.